These 19 T cell receptor beta chains originate from one sample sequenced in a study of T-cell memory formation after mild COVID-19. In TCRdb, the 5' RACE reads were re-called with MiXCR into one record per CDR3 protein. The data contain about 160,000 distinct CDR3 sequences, roughly 31% of them seen just once; the ten biggest clones take up around 12%. The sample was PBMCs or a T cell subset sorted from them (not recorded which). All receptors come from an adult woman who had mild COVID-19 (a few samples of this study predate the infection). Cell type and time point are not known.

In its sample, this clonotype was seen a few times. The chain combines TRBV28 with TRBJ2-5; possible D gene TRBD2, 7 bases. Germline CDR1 and CDR2: MDHEN and SYDVKM. The CDR3 consists of 14 residues. Trimming took 3 bases from V and 5 from J, leaving 13 bases between them. CDR3 DNA sequence: TGTGCCAGCAGTTTGGGGGGGGCTCCCGAGACCCAGTACTTC. The encoded protein is CASSLGGAPETQYF.

This clonotype was counted at least ten times. The V gene is TRBV27, the J gene TRBJ2-7; D ambiguous. CDR1 and CDR2 from the germline V gene are MNHEY and SMNVEV (reference sequence). The CDR3 spans 14 residues. V gave up 5 bases and J gave up 1 base, with 12 bases separating them. In DNA, the CDR3 is TGTGCCAGCAGTCCAACAAGAGTGTCCTACGAGCAGTACTTC. Its translation is CASSPTRVSYEQYF.

This clonotype was detected a few times. This sequence joins TRBV12-3 or TRBV12-4 and TRBJ2-5; D is unclear. CDR3 length equals 15 residues. Deletions cut 4 bases from V and 1 base from J, with 13 bases between. The CDR3 nucleotides are TGTGCCAGCAGTTCCCACTATCTGTCCCAAGAGACCCAGTACTTC. Residues: CASSSHYLSQETQYF.

The gene calls are TRBV15 and TRBJ2-5; D is ambiguous. This CDR3 is built from 17 residues. Deletions cut 0 bases from V and 5 bases from J, with 19 bases between. The germline gives CDR1 LNHNV, CDR2 YYDKDF (reference sequence). The CDR3 loop is CATSRDGFEQARETQYF. The CDR3 coding sequence is TGTGCCACCAGCAGAGATGGGTTCGAGCAGGCAAGGGAGACCCAGTACTTC.

This clonotype was detected only a few times. The V call is TRBV29-1, the J call TRBJ1-1; tentatively, D is TRBD1 (5 bases). Per germline, CDR1 SQVTM and CDR2 ANQGSEA. V was pared by 6 bases and J by 1 base, with 12 bases between. This CDR3 region has 13 residues. In DNA form, the CDR3 reads TGCAGCGTCTCCCCTACAGGGAACACTGAAGCTTTCTTT. Translated, it gives CSVSPTGNTEAFF. Combining the CDR3 with reference TRBV29-1 and TRBJ1-1 gives the whole variable domain SAVISQKPSRDICQRGTSLTIQCQVDSQVTMMFWYRQQPGQSLTLIATANQGSEATYESGFVIDKFPISRPNLTFSTLTVSNMSPEDSSIYLCSVSPTGNTEAFFGQGTRLTVV.

J is TRBJ1-1 and V is TRBV11-2; D is unclear. The CDR3 sequence is 13 residues long. Trimming removed 6 bases at V and 1 base at J, with 9 bases between. CDR1 is SGHAT and CDR2 is FQNNGV in the germline V gene. DNA of the CDR3: TGTGCCAGCAGTCATACACAGAACACTGAAGCTTTCTTT. This translates into CASSHTQNTEAFF.

The chain uses TRBV11-2 and TRBJ2-4, with 7 bases that match TRBD1. CDR3 length: 18 amino acids. After removal of 1 base from V and 1 base from J, the junction contained 10 bases not matched to a gene. In germline, CDR1 is SGHAT, CDR2 FQNNGV. The CDR3 DNA reads TGTGCCAGCAGCTTAGTCGAGACAGGGCGAATTGCCAAAAACATTCAGTACTTC. Protein: CASSLVETGRIAKNIQYF.

The table lists this clonotype with a few counts. The chain links TRBV9 to TRBJ1-1; unclear D gene. This CDR3 is 15 amino acids long. The V end was cut by 0 bases, the J end by 0 bases, with 9 bases between. Germline loops: CDR1 SGDLS, CDR2 YYNGEE. The CDR3 nucleotides are TGTGCCAGCAGCGTAGAGGGAGGTTTGAACACTGAAGCTTTCTTT. It codes for CASSVEGGLNTEAFF.

V is TRBV5-1 and J is TRBJ1-3; D possibly corresponds to TRBD1 (6 bases). Trimming shortened V by 0 bases and J by 0 bases, and 10 bases separated the two germline ends. Germline V gene data show CDR1 as SGHRS and CDR2 as YFSETQ. This CDR3 is 16 amino acids long. In DNA form, the CDR3 reads TGCGCCAGCAGCTTGGAGGGGGTTACCTCTGGAAACACCATATATTTT. This codes for CASSLEGVTSGNTIYF.

This clonotype appeared a few times. V usage is TRBV29-1 and J usage is TRBJ2-5; D might be TRBD2 (6 bases). Germline-derived CDR1 and CDR2 are SQVTM and ANQGSEA. This CDR3 comprises 14 residues. Trimming took off 5 bases at V and 2 bases at J, with 15 bases between the two ends. The CDR3 DNA sequence: TGCAGCGTTATCCCCCGGAGGGTGCAAGAGACCCAGTACTTC. Protein product: CSVIPRRVQETQYF.

The rearrangement links TRBV12-3 or TRBV12-4 to TRBJ2-7, with TRBD2 matching over 10 bases. V shed 5 bases, J shed 3 bases, and the junction held 10 bases outside the gene matches. The CDR3 length is 16 residues. CDR3 amino acids: CASSPDRAGGRYEQYF. In nucleotides, the CDR3 is TGTGCCAGCAGTCCCGACCGAGCGGGGGGGCGCTACGAGCAGTACTTC.

V is TRBV24-1 and J is TRBJ1-2, with D hard to call. V lost 3 bases and J 6 bases, leaving 4 bases between the germline ends. This CDR3 has 11 amino acids. CDR1 KGHDR and CDR2 SFDVKD come from the germline V gene. For the CDR3, the DNA is TGTGCCACCAGTGATGGGGATGGCTACACCTTC. As protein: CATSDGDGYTF.

V and J are TRBV20-1 and TRBJ2-6; no clear D gene. CDR1 DFQATT and CDR2 SNEGSKA come from the germline V gene (reference sequence). With 4 bases removed from V and 6 bases from J, the gap between germline ends came to 4 bases. This CDR3 has 11 residues. CDR3 nucleotides: TGCAGTGCTAATTCGGCCAACGTCCTGACTTTC. Translating it yields CSANSANVLTF.

This clonotype was seen a handful of times. The chain carries TRBV2 and TRBJ2-7, with 9 nucleotides matching TRBD2. In germline, CDR1 is SNHLY, CDR2 FYNNEI. The CDR3 extends over 16 amino acids. With 4 bases clipped from V and 7 bases from J, the junction kept 14 bases outside the gene matches. CDR3 DNA sequence: TGTGCCAGCAGTGGGAACAGGCGGGGGGGCCTGTGGGAGCAGTACTTC. Protein product: CASSGNRRGGLWEQYF.

A few counts support this clonotype. The chain couples TRBV9 to TRBJ2-1, with 12 bases that match TRBD1. The CDR3 consists of 16 residues. Germline CDR1 reads SGDLS; CDR2 reads YYNGEE. Trimming cost V 3 bases and J 6 bases; bases outside gene matches: 7. This chain's CDR3 is CASSAQGQGAGNEQFF. For the CDR3, the DNA is TGTGCCAGCAGCGCTCAGGGACAGGGGGCTGGCAATGAGCAGTTCTTC. Drawing the rest from reference TRBV9 and TRBJ2-1, the complete variable domain is DSGVTQTPKHLITATGQRVTLRCSPRSGDLSVYWYQQSLDQGLQFLIQYYNGEERAKGNILERFSAQQFPDLHSELNLSSLELGDSALYFCASSAQGQGAGNEQFFGPGTRLTVL.

V gene TRBV6-5 combines with J gene TRBJ2-5, with 11 bases lining up with TRBD1. This CDR3 contains 14 residues. CDR1 MNHEY and CDR2 SVGAGI come from the germline V gene. V gave up 4 bases and J gave up 6 bases; unmatched junction bases: 4. The CDR3 DNA reads TGTGCCAGCAGTTCCGGGACAGGGGGAAAGACCCAGTACTTC. Its protein is CASSSGTGGKTQYF.

The chain uses TRBV5-1 and TRBJ1-1; D is uncertain. In germline, CDR1 is SGHRS, CDR2 YFSETQ. The CDR3 covers 13 residues. The V end lost 0 bases, the J end lost 10 bases, and 13 bases lay between the germline ends. The CDR3 region is CASSLALGSGAFF. The CDR3 nucleotides read TGCGCCAGCAGCTTGGCTCTGGGCTCAGGAGCTTTCTTT.

The rearrangement joins TRBV10-3 to TRBJ2-4; tentatively, D is TRBD1 (6 bases). Trimming stripped 0 bases from V and 7 bases from J, with 7 bases between. Germline V CDR1 and CDR2: ENHRY, SYGVKD. The CDR3 contains 13 residues. This chain's CDR3 is CAISESDSNIQYF. Here the CDR3 DNA reads TGTGCCATCAGTGAGTCGGACAGTAACATTCAGTACTTC.

This clonotype was seen just once. V is TRBV20-1 and J is TRBJ1-2; possibly TRBD1 for D (5 bases). Germline V gives CDR1 DFQATT, CDR2 SNEGSKA (reference sequence). Trimming left V 1 base short and J 4 bases short, with 13 bases between. The CDR3 covers 14 residues. The CDR3 reads CSARVGRTTYGYTF. The DNA of the CDR3 is TGCAGTGCTAGAGTGGGACGGACCACCTATGGCTACACCTTC.